A single sample gave rise to the 25 T cell receptor beta chains below, sequenced in a study of beta chain features in type 1 diabetes. Sequenced material consisted of expressed TCRB transcripts (all of the isolated RNA was reverse transcribed). Using immunoSEQ multiplex PCR, the repertoire was profiled, and TCRdb retains in-frame clones only, with some absent. The sample includes approximately 330,000 clones, approximately 11% of them seen just once. Sequencing was done on a sample of naive CD4+ T cells from blood. These receptors were collected from a woman in her thirties in good health.

The chain has TRBV6-5 and TRBJ1-1; D gene uncertain. This CDR3 has 14 amino acids. Germline V gives CDR1 MNHEY, CDR2 SVGAGI. V was clipped by 8 bases and J by 0 bases, with 13 bases between them. In DNA form, the CDR3 reads TGTGCCAGCCAAGGCGGCTCCATGAACACTGAAGCTTTCTTT. This codes for CASQGGSMNTEAFF.

This clone has just a few counts. The chain links TRBV9 to TRBJ2-7; 9 nucleotides match TRBD2. V lost 0 bases, J lost 0 bases, and 10 bases stayed unmatched. Germline loops: CDR1 SGDLS, CDR2 YYNGEE. This CDR3 has 18 amino acids. The CDR3 DNA reads as TGTGCCAGCAGCGTAGACCCTAGCGGGGCCGGAAGCTCCTACGAGCAGTACTTC. Translated, it gives CASSVDPSGAGSSYEQYF.

This clone was recorded a few times. V gene TRBV29-1 combines with J gene TRBJ2-1; 8 nucleotides align to TRBD2. Trimming at V came to 6 bases and at J to 7 bases, leaving 14 bases not matched to a gene. Germline V lookup: CDR1 SQVTM, CDR2 ANQGSEA. The CDR3 covers 15 residues. The CDR3 region has the DNA TGCAGCGTCGCCGGGACTTACGGGAGGGAAAATGAGCAGTTCTTC. Translating it yields CSVAGTYGRENEQFF.

This clone was detected only a few times. V gene TRBV27 combines with J gene TRBJ2-3; 13 bases align to TRBD2. V shed 7 bases and J 2 bases; nucleotides not matched to a gene: 6. CDR1 MNHEY and CDR2 SMNVEV come from the germline V gene (reference sequence). The CDR3 consists of 16 residues. The CDR3 region has the DNA TGTGCCAGCACTAGACTAGCGGGGGGACTCACAGATACGCAGTATTTT. This translates into CASTRLAGGLTDTQYF.

This clone was found a few times. The CDR3 DNA reads as TGTGCCAGCAGTCAGACAGGGCCCAACTATGGCTACACCTTC. The encoded protein is CASSQTGPNYGYTF. The genes are TRBV2 and TRBJ1-2; the match to TRBD1 covers 7 bases. The CDR3 covers 14 residues. Germline CDR1 SNHLY, CDR2 FYNNEI. J was trimmed by 2 bases and V by 5 bases; bases with no gene match: 5.

The V call is TRBV29-1, the J call TRBJ2-2; possibly TRBD1 for D (5 bases). The V gene lost 4 bases and the J gene lost 4 bases, with 13 bases spanning the gap. The CDR3 is made up of 14 amino acids. CDR1 and CDR2 from the germline V gene are SQVTM and ANQGSEA. The CDR3 sequence: CSVGSPGRTGELFF. Here the CDR3 DNA reads TGCAGCGTTGGCTCCCCAGGGCGCACCGGGGAGCTGTTTTTT.

This clone has only a few counts. V and J are TRBV7-9 and TRBJ2-5, with 9 bases identical to TRBD1. This CDR3 comprises 15 residues. J lost 5 bases, V lost 5 bases, and 9 bases had no gene match. The germline CDR1 and CDR2 sequences are SEHNR and FQNEAQ (reference sequence). CDR3 sequence: CASSRTGQGGETQYF. The CDR3 bases are TGTGCCAGCAGCCGAACGGGACAGGGAGGGGAGACCCAGTACTTC.

In this sample, this clone turned up a few times. The J gene is TRBJ2-3, the V gene TRBV7-6, with a tentative D call TRBD2 (6 bases). The CDR3 totals 16 residues. The V end was cut by 4 bases, the J end by 2 bases, with 16 bases between. Germline V lookup: CDR1 SGHVS, CDR2 FNYEAQ. CDR3: CASSSQSGEATDTQYF. The CDR3 DNA reads as TGTGCCAGCAGCTCCCAATCGGGAGAAGCCACAGATACGCAGTATTTT.

There are a few counts of this clone. The chain couples TRBV28 to TRBJ2-7; D remains ambiguous. Per germline, CDR1 MDHEN and CDR2 SYDVKM. V dropped 2 bases and J dropped 4 bases, with 3 bases sitting between them. The CDR3 is made up of 11 amino acids. As DNA, the CDR3 is TGTGCCAGCAGTTTAACTTACGAGCAGTACTTC. Translation gives CASSLTYEQYF. Supplemented by reference TRBV28 and TRBJ2-7, the full variable domain reads DVKVTQSSRYLVKRTGEKVFLECVQDMDHENMFWYRQDPGLGLRLIYFSYDVKMKEKGDIPEGYSVSREKKERFSLILESASTNQTSMYLCASSLTYEQYFGPGTRLTVT.

This clone was recorded a few times. The chain joins TRBV4-2 to TRBJ2-1, with 10 bases aligning to TRBD2. This CDR3 has 19 residues. J lost 7 bases, V lost 5 bases, and 20 bases had no gene match. Germline CDR1 LGHNA, CDR2 YNFKEQ. The DNA of the CDR3 is TGTGCCAGCAGCACCCGGACTAGCGGAGACCCATTCGTGATTAATGAGCAGTTCTTC. This gives the protein CASSTRTSGDPFVINEQFF.

The V gene is TRBV2, the J gene TRBJ2-5; possibly TRBD1 for D (5 bases). Trimming left V 1 base short and J 4 bases short, with 13 bases between. The CDR3 extends over 15 amino acids. Per the germline V gene, CDR1 is SNHLY and CDR2 is FYNNEI. Here the CDR3 DNA reads TGTGCCAGCAGTGAAGGGGGCGCCGGCGGAGAGACCCAGTACTTC. The encoded protein is CASSEGGAGGETQYF. Together with reference TRBV2 and TRBJ2-5, the CDR3 gives the full variable domain: EPEVTQTPSHQVTQMGQEVILRCVPISNHLYFYWYRQILGQKVEFLVSFYNNEISEKSEIFDDQFSVERPDGSNFTLKIRSTKLEDSAMYFCASSEGGAGGETQYFGPGTRLLVL.

This clone was found a few times. The junction departs from germline at one end; a sequencing error may be responsible. The chain uses TRBV9 and TRBJ2-3; D possibly corresponds to TRBD1 (6 bases). There are 15 residues in the CDR3. Germline CDR1 and CDR2: SGDLS and YYNGEE. Here the CDR3 reads CASTVAGQSTDTQYF. The CDR3 DNA is TGTGCCAGCACCGTAGCAGGACAGAGCACAGATACGCAGTATTTT.

The gene calls are TRBV19 and TRBJ1-4, with a possible D match to TRBD1 (5 bases). V shed 8 bases and J shed 0 bases, with 13 bases lying between them. Germline V gene sequence: CDR1 LNHDA, CDR2 SQIVND (reference sequence). This CDR3 spans 15 amino acids. The CDR3 DNA reads as TGTGCCAGTGCCACAGACAGAGCAACTAATGAAAAACTGTTTTTT. Translated, it gives CASATDRATNEKLFF.

This clone has just a few counts. The chain recombines TRBV28 with TRBJ1-2; 12 bases map to TRBD1. Unmatched junction bases numbered 8, after V lost 5 bases and J lost 7 bases. Germline V gene data show CDR1 as MDHEN and CDR2 as SYDVKM. The CDR3 is 15 amino acids. Written as DNA, the CDR3 is TGTGCCAGCAGTGCACCCGGGACAGGGGGCTTTGGCTACACCTTC. Encoded protein: CASSAPGTGGFGYTF.

The chain combines TRBV4-2 with TRBJ2-1, with a possible D match to TRBD2 (5 bases). V was trimmed by 4 bases and J by 0 bases, leaving 13 bases between them. The length of the CDR3 is 16 residues. Germline V gene lookup returns CDR1 LGHNA and CDR2 YNFKEQ. CDR3 residues: CASSRPAEGSYNEQFF. The CDR3, as DNA: TGTGCCAGCAGCCGTCCGGCAGAGGGCTCCTACAATGAGCAGTTCTTC.

V is TRBV4-3 and J is TRBJ1-4, with D tentatively TRBD1 (6 bases). Germline assignment: CDR1 LGHNA and CDR2 YSLEER. Trimming took off 0 bases at V and 5 bases at J, with 10 bases between the two ends. The CDR3 runs to 15 residues. CDR3 protein: CASSQEGQRNEKLFF. The CDR3 region has the DNA TGCGCCAGCAGCCAAGAAGGACAGAGAAATGAAAAACTGTTTTTT.

The genes are TRBV29-1 and TRBJ1-1, with D perhaps TRBD1 (6 bases). V dropped 7 bases and J dropped 5 bases, with 17 bases sitting between them. This CDR3 region has 13 residues. Looked up from germline, CDR1 is SQVTM and CDR2 is ANQGSEA. The CDR3 DNA sequence: TGCAGCGCCCGGGCGGCACAGGGAACTGAAGCTTTCTTT. Translating gives CSARAAQGTEAFF.

V and J are TRBV7-9 and TRBJ2-1, with D perhaps matching TRBD2 (6 bases). CDR1 and CDR2 (germline): SEHNR, FQNEAQ (reference sequence). The CDR3 totals 15 residues. Trimming left V 5 bases short and J 6 bases short, with 17 bases between. The CDR3 nucleotides read TGTGCCAGCAGCCGCGGGACCGCGGACTTCAATGAGCAGTTCTTC. Translation: CASSRGTADFNEQFF.

The chain is built from TRBV7-2 and TRBJ1-5, with D possibly being TRBD1 (6 bases). CDR3 length: 16 amino acids. Trimming took off 5 bases at V and 0 bases at J, with 14 bases between the two ends. Per germline, CDR1 SGHTA and CDR2 FQGNSA. In nucleotides, the CDR3 is TGTGCCAGCAGCGACTCAGGGGCATATAGCAATCAGCCCCAGCATTTT. The encoded protein is CASSDSGAYSNQPQHF. The variable domain in full, completed from reference TRBV7-2 and TRBJ1-5, reads GAGVSQSPSNKVTEKGKDVELRCDPISGHTALYWYRQSLGQGLEFLIYFQGNSAPDKSGLPSDRFSAERTGGSVSTLTIQRTQQEDSAVYLCASSDSGAYSNQPQHFGDGTRLSIL.

This clone was seen a few times. The chain couples TRBV18 to TRBJ1-2, with D perhaps matching TRBD1 (5 bases). V was shortened by 6 bases and J by 1 base, with 15 bases between the two germline ends. The CDR3 contains 15 residues. In germline, CDR1 is KGHSH, CDR2 LQKENI. CDR3 residues: CASSRGTENNYGYTF. The CDR3 DNA is TGTGCCAGCTCGCGCGGGACGGAAAATAACTATGGCTACACCTTC. The full variable domain, rest sourced from reference TRBV18 and TRBJ1-2, is NAGVMQNPRHLVRRRGQEARLRCSPMKGHSHVYWYRQLPEEGLKFMVYLQKENIIDESGMPKERFSAEFPKEGPSILRIQQVVRGDSAAYFCASSRGTENNYGYTFGSGTRLTVV.

The chain employs TRBV27 and TRBJ2-7, with D maybe TRBD2 (6 bases). The germline V gene encodes CDR1 MNHEY and CDR2 SMNVEV (reference sequence). V shed 6 bases and J shed 7 bases, with 13 bases lying between them. The CDR3 is 12 residues long. The CDR3, as DNA: TGTGCCAGCAGGGGACCCGCGGGAGAGCAGTACTTC. Translation gives CASRGPAGEQYF.

The V call is TRBV30, the J call TRBJ1-2; TRBD1 agrees at 9 bases. V dropped 2 bases and J dropped 1; count of bases not matched to a gene: 8. The CDR3 sequence is 16 residues long. CDR1 and CDR2 from the germline V gene are GTSNPN and SVGIG (reference sequence). CDR3 sequence (DNA): TGTGCCTGGAGTAGGACAGGGGAAGGTTTTAACTATGGCTACACCTTC. It specifies CAWSRTGEGFNYGYTF.

Only a few counts were recorded for this clone. The chain recombines TRBV11-2 with TRBJ2-7; TRBD1 agrees at 7 bases. The junction had 4 bases not matched to a gene; V was cut back by 1 base and J by 4 bases. Germline values: CDR1 SGHAT, CDR2 FQNNGV. The CDR3 length is 14 residues. The CDR3 loop reads CASSLGGTAYEQYF. For the CDR3, the DNA is TGTGCCAGCAGCTTAGGGGGGACAGCGTACGAGCAGTACTTC.

V usage is TRBV9 and J usage is TRBJ2-1; 9 nucleotides align to TRBD2. Germline loops: CDR1 SGDLS, CDR2 YYNGEE. The length of the CDR3 is 16 residues. V was pared by 1 base and J by 5 bases, with 7 bases of the junction left unmatched. CDR3 in amino acids: CASSVQAGGNHNEQFF. The CDR3 DNA is TGTGCCAGCAGCGTACAGGCGGGAGGGAATCACAATGAGCAGTTCTTC.

The table lists this clone with a few counts. J is TRBJ2-2 and V is TRBV28; D gene ambiguous. In germline, CDR1 is MDHEN, CDR2 SYDVKM. This CDR3 has 14 residues. Deletions cut 5 bases from V and 1 base from J, with 8 bases between. The CDR3 DNA follows: TGTGCCAGCAGTGGCGGAGTGAACACCGGGGAGCTGTTTTTT. It specifies CASSGGVNTGELFF.